The 3 T cell receptor beta chains presented below share a single source sample, sequenced in a study of T cells after yellow fever vaccination. One entry per CDR3 protein, called by TCRdb with MiXCR from the 5' RACE reads. The data show some 420,000 distinct CDR3 sequences, approximately 18% seen once. Sequenced material: PBMCs, taken before the yellow fever booster vaccination. Receptor source: a young man who received the YFV17D yellow fever vaccine.

This clonotype was counted a few times. The rearrangement uses TRBV20-1 and TRBJ2-1, with 12 nucleotides matching TRBD2. The CDR3 spans 16 residues. V was clipped by 3 bases and J by 6 bases; unmatched bases: 9. Germline lookup yields CDR1 DFQATT and CDR2 SNEGSKA (reference sequence). The CDR3 region has the DNA TGCAGTGCTAGGCAAAGACTAGCGGGGGCCACCAATGAGCAGTTCTTC. It codes for CSARQRLAGATNEQFF.

The chain has TRBV20-1 and TRBJ1-1; D not resolved. Trimming took off 3 bases at V and 4 bases at J, with 12 bases between the two ends. Germline V lookup: CDR1 DFQATT, CDR2 SNEGSKA (reference sequence). The length of the CDR3 is 13 residues. The CDR3 spells CSARGERSTEAFF. The CDR3 DNA is TGCAGTGCTAGGGGCGAGAGGTCCACTGAAGCTTTCTTT.

This clonotype has only a few counts. V and J are TRBV5-6 and TRBJ1-1; a weak D match, TRBD1 (5 bases). V was pared by 3 bases and J by 1 base, with 7 bases between. Germline CDR1 and CDR2: SGHDT and YYEEEE. This CDR3 comprises 13 residues. The CDR3 sequence: CASSYQGNTEAFF. CDR3 sequence (DNA): TGTGCCAGCAGCTACCAGGGGAACACTGAAGCTTTCTTT.